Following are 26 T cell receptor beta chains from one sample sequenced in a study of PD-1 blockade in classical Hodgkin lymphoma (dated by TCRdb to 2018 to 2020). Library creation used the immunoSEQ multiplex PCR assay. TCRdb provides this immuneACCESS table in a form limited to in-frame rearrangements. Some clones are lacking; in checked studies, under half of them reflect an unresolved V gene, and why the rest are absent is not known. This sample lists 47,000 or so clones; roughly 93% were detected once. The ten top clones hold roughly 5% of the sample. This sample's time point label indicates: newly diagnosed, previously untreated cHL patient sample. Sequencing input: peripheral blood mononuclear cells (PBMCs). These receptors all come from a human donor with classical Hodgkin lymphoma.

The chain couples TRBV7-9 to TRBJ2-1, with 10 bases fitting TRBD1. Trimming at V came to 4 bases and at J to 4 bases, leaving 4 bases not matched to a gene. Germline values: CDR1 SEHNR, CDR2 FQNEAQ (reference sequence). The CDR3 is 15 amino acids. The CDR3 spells CASSWRDRGYNEQFF. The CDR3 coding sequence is TGTGCCAGCAGCTGGAGGGACAGGGGATACAATGAGCAGTTCTTC.

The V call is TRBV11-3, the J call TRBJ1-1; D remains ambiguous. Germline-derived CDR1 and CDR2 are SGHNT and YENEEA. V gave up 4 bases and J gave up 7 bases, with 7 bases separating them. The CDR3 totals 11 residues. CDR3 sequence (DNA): TGTGCCAGCAGCTCGGACCGTGAAGCTTTCTTT. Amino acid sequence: CASSSDREAFF.

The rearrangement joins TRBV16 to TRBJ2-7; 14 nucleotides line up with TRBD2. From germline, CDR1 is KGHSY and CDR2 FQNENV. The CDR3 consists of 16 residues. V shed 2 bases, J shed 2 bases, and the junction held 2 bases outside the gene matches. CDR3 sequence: CASSQGLAGGAYEQYV. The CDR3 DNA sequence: TGTGCCAGCAGCCAAGGACTAGCGGGAGGAGCCTACGAGCAGTACGTC.

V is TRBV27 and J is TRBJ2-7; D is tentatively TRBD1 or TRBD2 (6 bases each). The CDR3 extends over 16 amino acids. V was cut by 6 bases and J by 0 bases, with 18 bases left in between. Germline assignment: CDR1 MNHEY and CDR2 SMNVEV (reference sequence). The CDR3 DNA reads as TGTGCCAGCAGCCCTCACGGGGGCCTAATCTCCTACGAGCAGTACGTC. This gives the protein CASSPHGGLISYEQYV.

The CDR3: CASSLDRNTEAFF. In DNA form, the CDR3 reads TGTGCCAGCAGCCTTGACAGGAACACTGAAGCTTTCTTT. The V gene is TRBV11-2, the J gene TRBJ1-1; TRBD1 is a possible D gene (5 bases). The CDR3 is 13 residues long. Germline values: CDR1 SGHAT, CDR2 FQNNGV. The V end was cut by 5 bases, the J end by 1 base, with 8 bases between.

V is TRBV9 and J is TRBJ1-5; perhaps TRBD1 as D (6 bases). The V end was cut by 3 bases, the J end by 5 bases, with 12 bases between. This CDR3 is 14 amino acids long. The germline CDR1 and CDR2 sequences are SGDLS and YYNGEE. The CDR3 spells CASSGGPGDQPQHF. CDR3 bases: TGTGCCAGCAGCGGGGGGCCAGGGGATCAGCCCCAGCATTTT. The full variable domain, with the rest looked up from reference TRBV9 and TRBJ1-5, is DSGVTQTPKHLITATGQRVTLRCSPRSGDLSVYWYQQSLDQGLQFLIQYYNGEERAKGNILERFSAQQFPDLHSELNLSSLELGDSALYFCASSGGPGDQPQHFGDGTRLSIL.

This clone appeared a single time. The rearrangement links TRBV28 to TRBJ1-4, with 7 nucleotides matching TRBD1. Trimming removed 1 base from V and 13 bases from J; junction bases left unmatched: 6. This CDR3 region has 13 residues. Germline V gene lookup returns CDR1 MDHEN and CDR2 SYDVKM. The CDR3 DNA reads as TGTGCCAGCAGTTTATCTGGAGGGGGCATACTGTTTTTT. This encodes CASSLSGGGILFF.

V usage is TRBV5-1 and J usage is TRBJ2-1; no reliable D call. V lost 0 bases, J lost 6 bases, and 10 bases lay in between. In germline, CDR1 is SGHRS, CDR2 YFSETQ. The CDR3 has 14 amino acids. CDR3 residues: CASSLAAQPNEQFF. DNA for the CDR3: TGCGCCAGCAGCTTGGCCGCACAGCCCAATGAGCAGTTCTTC.

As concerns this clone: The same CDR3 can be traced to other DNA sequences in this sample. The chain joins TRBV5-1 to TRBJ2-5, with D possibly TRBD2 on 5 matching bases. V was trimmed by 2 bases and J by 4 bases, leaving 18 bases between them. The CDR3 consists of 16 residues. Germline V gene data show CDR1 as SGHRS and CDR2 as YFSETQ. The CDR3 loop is CASSLASTRAGETQYF. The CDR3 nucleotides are TGCGCCAGCAGCTTAGCCTCTACGAGGGCTGGAGAGACCCAGTACTTC.

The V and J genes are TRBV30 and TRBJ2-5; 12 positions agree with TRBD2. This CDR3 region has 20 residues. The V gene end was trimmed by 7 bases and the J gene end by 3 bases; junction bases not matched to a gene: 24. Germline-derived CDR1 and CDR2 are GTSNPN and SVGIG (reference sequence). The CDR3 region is CASTSLAGLAGGPVKETQYF. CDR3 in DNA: TGTGCCTCCACCTCTCTCGCGGGCCTAGCGGGAGGGCCCGTCAAAGAGACCCAGTACTTC.

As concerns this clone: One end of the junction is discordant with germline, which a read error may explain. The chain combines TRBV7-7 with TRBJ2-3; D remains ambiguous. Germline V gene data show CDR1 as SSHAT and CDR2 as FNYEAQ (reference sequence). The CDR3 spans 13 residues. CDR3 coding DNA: TGTGCTAGCAGCTTAGATTTGCCAGATACGCAGTATTTT. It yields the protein CASSLDLPDTQYF. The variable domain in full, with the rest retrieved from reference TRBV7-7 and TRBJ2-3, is GAGVSQSPRYKVTKRGQDVTLRCDPISSHATLYWYQQALGQGPEFLTYFNYEAQPDKSGLPSDRFSAERPEGSISTLTIQRTEQRDSAMYRCASSLDLPDTQYFGPGTRLTVL.

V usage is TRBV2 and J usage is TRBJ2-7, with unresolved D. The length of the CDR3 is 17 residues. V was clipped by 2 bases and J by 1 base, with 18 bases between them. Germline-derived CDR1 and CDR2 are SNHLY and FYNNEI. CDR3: CASSESEESGSSYEQYV. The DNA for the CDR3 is TGTGCCAGCAGTGAAAGTGAAGAGAGTGGAAGTTCCTACGAGCAGTACGTC.

CDR3 DNA sequence: TGCGCCAGCAGCTTGCTGTCATCTGGCTATGGCTACACCTTC. Translating gives CASSLLSSGYGYTF. This chain links TRBV5-1 with TRBJ1-2; D unclear. The CDR3 is made up of 14 amino acids. Germline V CDR1 and CDR2: SGHRS, YFSETQ. The V end lost 1 base, the J end lost 4 bases, and 11 bases lay between the germline ends.

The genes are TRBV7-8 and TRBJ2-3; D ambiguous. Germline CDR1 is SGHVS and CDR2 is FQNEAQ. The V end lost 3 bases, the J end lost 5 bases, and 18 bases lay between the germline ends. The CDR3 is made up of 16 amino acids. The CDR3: CASSLLLVRVGDTQYF. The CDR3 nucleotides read TGTGCCAGCAGCTTGTTGCTAGTTCGGGTGGGAGATACGCAGTATTTT.

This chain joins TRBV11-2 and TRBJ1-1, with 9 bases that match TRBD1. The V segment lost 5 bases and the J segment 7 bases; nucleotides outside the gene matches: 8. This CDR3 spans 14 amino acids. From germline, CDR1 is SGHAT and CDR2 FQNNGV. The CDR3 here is CASSPEGTGYEAFF. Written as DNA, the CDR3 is TGTGCCAGCAGCCCCGAAGGGACAGGGTATGAAGCTTTCTTT.

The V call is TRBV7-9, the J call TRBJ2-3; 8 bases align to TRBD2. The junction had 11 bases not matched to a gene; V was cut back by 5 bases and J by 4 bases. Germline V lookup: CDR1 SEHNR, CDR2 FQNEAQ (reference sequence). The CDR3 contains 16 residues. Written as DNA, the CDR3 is TGTGCCAGCAGCCAGACTAGCGCGGGAGCGGCAGATACGCAGTATTTT. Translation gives CASSQTSAGAADTQYF.

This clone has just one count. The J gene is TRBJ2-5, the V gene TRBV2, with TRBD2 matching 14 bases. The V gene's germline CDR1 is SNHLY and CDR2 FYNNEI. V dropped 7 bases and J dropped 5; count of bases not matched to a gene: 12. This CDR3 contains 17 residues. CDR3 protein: CASTLGLAGVIGETQYF. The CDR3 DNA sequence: TGTGCCAGCACCCTGGGACTAGCGGGAGTAATCGGTGAGACCCAGTACTTC.

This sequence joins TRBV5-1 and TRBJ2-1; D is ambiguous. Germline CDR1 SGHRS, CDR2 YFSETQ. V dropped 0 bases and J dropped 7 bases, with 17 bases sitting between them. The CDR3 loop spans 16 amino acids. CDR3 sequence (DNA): TGCGCCAGCAGCTTGGAGGCGTCCGGAGTATGGAATGAGCAGTTCTTC. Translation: CASSLEASGVWNEQFF.

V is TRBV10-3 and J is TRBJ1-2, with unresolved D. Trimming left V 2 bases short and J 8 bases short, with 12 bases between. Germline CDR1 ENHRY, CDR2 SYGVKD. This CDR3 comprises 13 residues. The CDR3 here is CAISEGPGSGYTF. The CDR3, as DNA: TGTGCCATCAGTGAGGGCCCGGGTTCCGGCTACACCTTC.

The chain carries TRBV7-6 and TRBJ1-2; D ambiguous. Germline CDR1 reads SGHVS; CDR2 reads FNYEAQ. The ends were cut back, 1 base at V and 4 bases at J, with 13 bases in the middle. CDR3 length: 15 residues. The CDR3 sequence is CASSLGQAGAYGYTF. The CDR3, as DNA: TGTGCCAGCAGCTTAGGACAAGCGGGAGCCTATGGCTACACCTTC.

The CDR3 nucleotides read TGTGCCAGTAGTATCCGACAGGGGATGAACACTGAAGCTTTCTTT. Amino acid sequence: CASSIRQGMNTEAFF. The V gene is TRBV19, the J gene TRBJ1-1; 8 nucleotides line up with TRBD1. The germline CDR1 and CDR2 sequences are LNHDA and SQIVND (reference sequence). The CDR3 extends over 15 amino acids. V gave up 3 bases and J gave up 0 bases; unmatched junction bases: 3.

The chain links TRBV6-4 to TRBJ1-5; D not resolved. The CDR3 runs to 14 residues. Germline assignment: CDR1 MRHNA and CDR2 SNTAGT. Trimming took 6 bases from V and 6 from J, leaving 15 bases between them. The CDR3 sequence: CASRTGKACQPQHF. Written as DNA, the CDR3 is TGTGCCAGCAGAACGGGAAAGGCCTGTCAGCCCCAGCATTTT.

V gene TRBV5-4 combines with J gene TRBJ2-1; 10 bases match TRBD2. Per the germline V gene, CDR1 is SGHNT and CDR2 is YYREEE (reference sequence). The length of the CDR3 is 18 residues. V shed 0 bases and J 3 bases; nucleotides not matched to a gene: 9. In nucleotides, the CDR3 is TGTGCCAGCAGCTTGGGGAAGGCTAGCGGGAGTCTCTACAATGAGCAGTTCTTC. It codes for CASSLGKASGSLYNEQFF.

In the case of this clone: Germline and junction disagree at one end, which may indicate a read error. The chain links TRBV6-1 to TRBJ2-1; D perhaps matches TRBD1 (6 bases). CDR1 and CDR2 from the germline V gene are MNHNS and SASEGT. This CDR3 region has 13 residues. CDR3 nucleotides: TGCGCTGGCGAGGGGGATAACTACAATGAGCAGTTCTTC. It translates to CAGEGDNYNEQFF.

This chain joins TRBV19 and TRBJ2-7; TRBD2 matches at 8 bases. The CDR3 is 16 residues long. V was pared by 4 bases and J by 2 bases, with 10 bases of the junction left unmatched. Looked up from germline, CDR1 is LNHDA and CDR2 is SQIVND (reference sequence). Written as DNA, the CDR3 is TGTGCCAGTAGTACCACCGGGACTAGATCCCCCTACGAGCAGTACTTC. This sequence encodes CASSTTGTRSPYEQYF.

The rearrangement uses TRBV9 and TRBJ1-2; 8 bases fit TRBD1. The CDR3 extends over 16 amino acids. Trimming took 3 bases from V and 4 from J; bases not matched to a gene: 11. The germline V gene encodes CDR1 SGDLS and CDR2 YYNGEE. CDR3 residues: CASSGLQGVYTYGYTF. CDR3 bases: TGTGCCAGCAGCGGGTTACAGGGGGTCTATACCTATGGCTACACCTTC.